This TCR beta chain was observed in a study of PD-L1 blockade in urothelial cancer. The germline gives CDR1 GTSNPN, CDR2 SVGIG (reference sequence). J gave up 3 bases and V 4 bases, and 7 bases lay outside the gene matches. The CDR3 totals 14 residues. What went into each PCR as a spike was synthetic TCR analog templates. TCRdb's copy holds only in-frame clones and misses some; the assay was immunoSEQ multiplex PCR. Here the sample spans 45,000 to 65,000 clones, approximately 84% being singletons. The specimen was PBMCs, collected around atezolizumab (anti-PD-L1) treatment. The TCR sequence derives from a man in his forties with urothelial cancer. The chain employs TRBV30 and TRBJ2-3, with 7 bases matching TRBD1. The CDR3 loop is CAWNFDRVTDTQYF. The CDR3 DNA sequence: TGTGCCTGGAACTTTGACAGGGTTACAGATACGCAGTATTTT.